This T cell receptor beta chain was sequenced in a study of T-cell memory formation after mild COVID-19. As for the study in general: Clusters were largely donor specific. Findings and limits, study-wide: Day 37-peaking second-wave clones had unconfirmed SARS-CoV-2 specificity. There was a balanced CD4/CD8 profile in clones contracting day 15 to 85, and later expanders leaned CD4+.

Germline CDR1 MGHDK, CDR2 SYGVNS. Trimming stripped 7 bases from V and 4 bases from J, with 11 bases between. This CDR3 has 13 residues. The 5'RACE method, run with constant-segment primers, produced TCR alpha and TCR beta cDNA libraries (carrying sample barcodes and UMIs). TCRdb re-analysed the 5' RACE reads in MiXCR, keeping a single row per CDR3 protein. The repertoire holds approximately 260,000 distinct CDR3 sequences, with around 15% as singletons. This clonotype occurred a few times. What it binds is not known. Source material: PBMCs or a T cell subset sorted from them (not recorded which). This clonotype originated in a man aged 18 to 29 who had mild COVID-19 (a few samples of this study predate the infection). Cell type and time point are not known. The genes are TRBV25-1 and TRBJ1-3, with D possibly being TRBD1 (5 bases). CDR3 in amino acids: CASTQGVGNTIYF. The CDR3 nucleotides read TGTGCCAGCACTCAAGGGGTAGGAAACACCATATATTTT. The full variable domain, its missing parts supplied by reference TRBV25-1 and TRBJ1-3, is EADIYQTPRYLVIGTGKKITLECSQTMGHDKMYWYQQDPGMELHLIHYSYGVNSTEKGDLSSESTVSRIRTEHFPLTLESARPSHTSQYLCASTQGVGNTIYFGEGSWLTVV.